The sequence of this T cell receptor beta chain was determined in a study of cytomegalovirus exposure and HLA in healthy donors. Deletions cut 4 bases from V and 12 bases from J, with 13 bases between. Germline CDR1 reads PRHDT; CDR2 reads FYEKMQ (reference sequence). The CDR3 runs 11 residues. PCR involved 60 Vbeta and 13 Jbeta primers. Using immunoSEQ multiplex PCR, the repertoire was profiled, and TCRdb retains in-frame clones only, with some absent. The sample has more than 95,000 clones, about 80% seen once. The source is a man aged 25-45 years in good health and CMV-seropositive. The rearrangement joins TRBV13 to TRBJ2-7; a weak D match, TRBD1 (5 bases). The specimen sequenced was PBMCs. This CDR3 is CASSSGPRVYF. CDR3 nucleotides: TGTGCCAGCAGCTCAGGCCCCAGGGTGTACTTC.